This is a list of T cell receptor beta chains from one sample in a study of T cell responses to AZD1222 COVID-19 vaccine. Some clones are missing from TCRdb's copy, which holds only in-frame ones; the method was immunoSEQ multiplex PCR. The sample lists approximately 100,000 clones, approximately 88% occurring once. This sample comprised peripheral blood, obtained on day 0 of AZD1222 vaccination. All receptors come from an adult in good health. Each CDR3 is given with its conserved first and last residue.

TRBJ2-1 | TRBV19 | CASTPDARTQQFF
TRBJ2-1 | TRBV5-1 | CASSSLQGGEQFF
TRBJ1-5 | TRBV6-4 | CASSLYWDRNQPQHF
TRBJ2-7 | TRBV7-9 | CASSSGGADEQYF
TRBJ1-5 | TRBV10-3 | CAIRDSRNQPQHF
TRBJ1-2 | TRBV19 | CASSRQEVNYGYTF
TRBJ2-7 | TRBV28 | CASTPGQAPYEQYF
TRBJ2-1 | TRBV9 | CASSVATTGGYNEQFF
TRBJ1-2 | TRBV4-3 | CASSQVPQVRRDGYTF
TRBJ2-7 | TRBV28 | CASSSPRLYSYEQYF
TRBJ1-3 | TRBV18 | CASSATGGSGNTIYF
TRBJ2-3 | TRBV27 | CASSLNGGGDTQYF
TRBJ1-2 | TRBV7-2 | CASSMRQSQGRDYGYTF
TRBJ1-2 | TRBV28 | CASSPPGSPYGYTF
TRBJ1-1 | TRBV2 | CASRSTGQTKNTEAFF
TRBJ2-2 | TRBV2 | CASSADRGENGELFF
TRBJ2-5 | TRBV7-9 | CASSLAQGGTQYF
TRBJ2-3 | TRBV9 | CASSVGPQGLAGEVTQYF
TRBJ1-3 | TRBV5-5 | CASSLDLWTEAGNTIYF
TRBJ2-2 | TRBV10-3 | CAISELAGGSGELFF
TRBJ1-2 | TRBV18 | CASSGDIYYTF
TRBJ1-2 | TRBV7-8 | CASSPGQYGYTF
TRBJ1-1 | TRBV7-2 | CASSARTGGGTEAFF
TRBJ1-2 | TRBV6-6 | CASRPGSGYGYTF
TRBJ2-7 | TRBV24-1 | CATSDLRDGRYEQYF
TRBJ1-6 | TRBV2 | CASSEMGTGPLIPLHF